A selection of T cell receptor beta chains follows, all from one sample in a study of CXCR3-negative and CXCR3-positive naive CD8 T cells. TCRdb reprocessed the 5' RACE reads; each CDR3 protein has one entry and no DNA is given. The listing contains some 7,600 distinct CDR3 sequences. Sequencing input: naive CXCR3+ CD8+ T cells from blood. Source of these receptors: a human donor in good health. Some clones in this sample may be carry-over from other donors' samples. Each CDR3 is given with its conserved first and last residue. Size tells how often a clone was seen (once, few, many) or the class of an expanded clone, and some rows leave it out.

J | V | size | CDR3
TRBJ2-1 | TRBV10-3 | medium-sized | CAISESSGSGDGIKQFF
TRBJ1-1 | TRBV6-1 | medium-sized | CASSEPAGGDTEAFF
TRBJ2-5 | TRBV12-3/TRBV12-4 | medium-sized | CASSYYGQGSGETQYF
TRBJ1-1 | TRBV19 | - | CASTLTGANTEAFF
TRBJ2-7 | TRBV19 | - | CASSPGSYYEQYF
TRBJ1-1 | TRBV25-1 | - | CASRNQPGTVNTEAFF
TRBJ1-5 | TRBV10-3 | - | CATGISSGQPQHF
TRBJ2-7 | TRBV29-1 | medium-sized | CSVEDRENYEQYF
TRBJ2-2 | TRBV5-1 | - | CASSSVPTGELFF
TRBJ2-2 | TRBV27 | medium-sized | CASSPTLWGGTGELFF
TRBJ1-4 | TRBV28 | - | CASSLYSVQAGRLGEKLFF
TRBJ2-1 | TRBV10-3 | - | CAIRAAGNSYNEQFF
TRBJ2-1 | TRBV7-9 | - | CASSLAANEQFF
TRBJ2-1 | TRBV7-8 | - | CASSGPHAGEENEQFF
TRBJ2-1 | TRBV27 | - | CASSLPGLAGINEQFF
TRBJ2-1 | TRBV6-6 | - | CASSSGLINEQFF
TRBJ2-1 | TRBV27 | medium-sized | CASIPGTGDEQFF
TRBJ2-1 | TRBV29-1 | - | CSPRGQGSEQFF
TRBJ2-1 | TRBV21-1 | - | CASILQDSYNEQFF
TRBJ2-7 | TRBV2 | medium-sized | CASTRGGDSNYEQYF
TRBJ2-7 | TRBV18 | medium-sized | CASSPPDESSYEQYF
TRBJ2-3 | TRBV20-1 | - | CSARDRLGPYTDTQYF
TRBJ2-7 | TRBV10-3 | - | CAAGAVGAYEQYF
TRBJ1-2 | TRBV7-9 | - | CASSPRGYGYTF
TRBJ2-1 | TRBV29-1 | - | CSVEETREGSSYNEQFF
TRBJ2-1 | TRBV20-1 | - | CSARGLANNEQFF
TRBJ2-3 | TRBV29-1 | medium-sized | CSVAQITDTQYF
TRBJ2-4 | TRBV5-5 | - | CASSLPDRLQYF
TRBJ2-1 | TRBV6-4 | medium-sized | CASREGSEQFF
TRBJ2-1 | TRBV11-2 | - | CASSYPGQLYNEQFF
TRBJ2-5 | TRBV7-8 | - | CASSLDRNQETQYF
TRBJ2-1 | TRBV5-1 | - | CASRTSGRDNEQFF
TRBJ2-5 | TRBV12-3/TRBV12-4 | medium-sized | CASSRVHSLEETQYF
TRBJ2-3 | TRBV6-4 | - | CASTADRGATDTQYF
TRBJ2-7 | TRBV27 | - | CASSFIGSGIRYEQYF
TRBJ2-7 | TRBV29-1 | - | CSVGWTGGFEQYF
TRBJ2-2 | TRBV5-1 | medium-sized | CASTSPGSGTGELFF
TRBJ1-1 | TRBV5-1 | - | CASRSADTEAFF
TRBJ2-5 | TRBV20-1 | medium-sized | CSAPSGGAMETQYF
TRBJ1-4 | TRBV5-1 | - | CASSFYHGPATNEKLFF
TRBJ2-1 | TRBV6-2/TRBV6-3 | - | CASDLAGGYNEQFF
TRBJ2-1 | TRBV11-2 | - | CASSLGVNEQFF
TRBJ2-7 | TRBV11-2 | - | CASSLNNYEQYF
TRBJ2-6 | TRBV29-1 | medium-sized | CSSAGITPSRAANVLTF
TRBJ2-7 | TRBV28 | - | CASREQDRGDEQYF
TRBJ1-5 | TRBV10-2 | - | CASRPGQGLRQPQHF
TRBJ2-3 | TRBV10-3 | - | CASRGAAGTSTDTQYF
TRBJ2-7 | TRBV25-1 | - | CASSSGDGSYEQYF
TRBJ2-3 | TRBV9 | - | CASSVASSTDTQYF
TRBJ2-1 | TRBV5-1 | - | CASSIGQGADEQFF
TRBJ2-7 | TRBV29-1 | medium-sized | CSVTRTETYEQYF
TRBJ2-3 | TRBV6-5 | - | CASSYSPATDTQYF
TRBJ2-2 | TRBV29-1 | - | CSVVDSGSGELFF
TRBJ2-1 | TRBV21-1 | - | CASSNLVPYNEQFF